This T cell receptor beta chain derives from a study of read filtering for tumor transcriptome and immune sequencing. From approximately 400 ng of RNA, a library with molecular barcoded alpha/delta and beta/gamma adaptors was made. MiXCR, applied by TCRdb to the reads, yields one record per CDR3 protein. The profile shows roughly 59,000 distinct CDR3 sequences, around 20% of them singletons. The receptor comes from a donor aged 40 or older with multiple myeloma. What was sequenced was a population of CD138-negative cells sorted from bone marrow.

CDR3 sequence (DNA): TGCAGCGTTGAAGATCCTCCCGACTATGGCTACACCTTC. This sequence encodes CSVEDPPDYGYTF. The chain employs TRBV29-1 and TRBJ1-2; D is unresolved. The CDR3 extends over 13 amino acids. The V end was cut by 0 bases, the J end by 3 bases, with 8 bases between. Germline CDR1 and CDR2: SQVTM and ANQGSEA. Full variable domain (remainder filled in from reference TRBV29-1 and TRBJ1-2): SAVISQKPSRDICQRGTSLTIQCQVDSQVTMMFWYRQQPGQSLTLIATANQGSEATYESGFVIDKFPISRPNLTFSTLTVSNMSPEDSSIYLCSVEDPPDYGYTFGSGTRLTVV.